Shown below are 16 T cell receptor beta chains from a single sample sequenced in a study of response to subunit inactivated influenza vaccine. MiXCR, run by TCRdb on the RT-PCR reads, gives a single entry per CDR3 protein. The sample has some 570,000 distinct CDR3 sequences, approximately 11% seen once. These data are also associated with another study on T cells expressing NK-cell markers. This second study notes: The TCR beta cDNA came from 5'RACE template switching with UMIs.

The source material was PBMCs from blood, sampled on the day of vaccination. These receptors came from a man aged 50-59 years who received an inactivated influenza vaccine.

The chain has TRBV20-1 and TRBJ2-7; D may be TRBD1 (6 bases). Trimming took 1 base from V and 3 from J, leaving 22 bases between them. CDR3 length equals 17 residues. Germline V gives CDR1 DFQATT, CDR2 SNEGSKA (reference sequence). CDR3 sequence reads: CSARAQRGIGGNYEQYF. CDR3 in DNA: TGCAGTGCTAGAGCGCAAAGGGGGATTGGGGGAAACTACGAGCAGTACTTC.

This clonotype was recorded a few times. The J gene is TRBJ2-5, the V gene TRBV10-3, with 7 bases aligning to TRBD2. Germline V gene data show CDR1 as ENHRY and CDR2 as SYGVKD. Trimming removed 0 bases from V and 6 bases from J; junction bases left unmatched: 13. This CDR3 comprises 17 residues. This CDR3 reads CAISESGGRASVKTQYF. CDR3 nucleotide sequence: TGTGCCATCAGTGAGTCTGGGGGGAGGGCCTCGGTGAAGACCCAGTACTTC.

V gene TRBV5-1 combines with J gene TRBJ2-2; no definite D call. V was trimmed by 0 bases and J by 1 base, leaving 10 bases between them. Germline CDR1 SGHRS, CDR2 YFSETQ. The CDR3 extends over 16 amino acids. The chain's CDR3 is CASSLEVLGNTGELFF. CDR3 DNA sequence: TGCGCCAGCAGCTTGGAAGTATTAGGGAACACCGGGGAGCTGTTTTTT.

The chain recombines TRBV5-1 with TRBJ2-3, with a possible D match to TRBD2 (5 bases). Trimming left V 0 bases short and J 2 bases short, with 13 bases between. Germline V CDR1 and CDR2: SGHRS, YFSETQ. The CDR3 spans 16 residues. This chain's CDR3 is CASSLVASGATDTQYF. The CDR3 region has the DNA TGCGCCAGCAGCTTGGTGGCCAGCGGAGCCACAGATACGCAGTATTTT. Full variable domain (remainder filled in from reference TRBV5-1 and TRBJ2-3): KAGVTQTPRYLIKTRGQQVTLSCSPISGHRSVSWYQQTPGQGLQFLFEYFSETQRNKGNFPGRFSGRQFSNSRSEMNVSTLELGDSALYLCASSLVASGATDTQYFGPGTRLTVL.

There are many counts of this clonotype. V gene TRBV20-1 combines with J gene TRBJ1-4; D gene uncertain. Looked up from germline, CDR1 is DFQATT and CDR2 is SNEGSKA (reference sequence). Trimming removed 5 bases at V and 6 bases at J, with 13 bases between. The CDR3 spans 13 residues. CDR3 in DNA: TGCAGTGCTCACAAAGTGGAGGATGAAAAACTGTTTTTT. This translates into CSAHKVEDEKLFF.

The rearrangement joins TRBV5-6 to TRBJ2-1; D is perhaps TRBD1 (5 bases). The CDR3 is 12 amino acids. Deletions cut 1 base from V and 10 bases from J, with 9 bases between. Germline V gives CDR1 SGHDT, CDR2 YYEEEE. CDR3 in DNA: TGTGCCAGCAGCTTGACGCCAGGGGAGCAGTTCTTC. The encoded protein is CASSLTPGEQFF.

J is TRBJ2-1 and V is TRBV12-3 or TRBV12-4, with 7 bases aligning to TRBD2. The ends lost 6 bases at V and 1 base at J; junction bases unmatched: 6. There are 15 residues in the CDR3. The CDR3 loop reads CASRPLAKSYNEQFF. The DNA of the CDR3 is TGTGCCAGCAGGCCACTAGCGAAATCCTACAATGAGCAGTTCTTC.

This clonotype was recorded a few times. The CDR3 is CASSQVMSGSSYNSPLHF. The CDR3 DNA sequence: TGTGCCAGCAGCCAAGTTATGTCAGGGAGCTCCTATAATTCACCCCTCCACTTT. J is TRBJ1-6 and V is TRBV3-1; D perhaps matches TRBD1 (5 bases). CDR1 and CDR2 (germline): LGHDT, YNNKEL (reference sequence). This CDR3 spans 18 amino acids. V was clipped by 1 base and J by 0 bases, with 13 bases between them.

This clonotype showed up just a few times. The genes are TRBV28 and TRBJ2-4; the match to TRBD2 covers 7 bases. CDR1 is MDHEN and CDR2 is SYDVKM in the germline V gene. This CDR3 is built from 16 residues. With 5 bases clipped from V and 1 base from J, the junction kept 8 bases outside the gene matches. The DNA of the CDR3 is TGTGCCAGCAGTGAAACCATCGGGGGGGCCAAAAACATTCAGTACTTC. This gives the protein CASSETIGGAKNIQYF.

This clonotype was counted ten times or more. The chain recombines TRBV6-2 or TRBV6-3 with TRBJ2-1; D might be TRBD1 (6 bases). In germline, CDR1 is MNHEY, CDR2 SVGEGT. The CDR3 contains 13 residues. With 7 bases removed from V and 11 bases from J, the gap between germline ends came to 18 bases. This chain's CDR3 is CASNFDSGTKQFF. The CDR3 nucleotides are TGTGCCAGCAATTTCGATTCTGGGACAAAGCAGTTCTTC.

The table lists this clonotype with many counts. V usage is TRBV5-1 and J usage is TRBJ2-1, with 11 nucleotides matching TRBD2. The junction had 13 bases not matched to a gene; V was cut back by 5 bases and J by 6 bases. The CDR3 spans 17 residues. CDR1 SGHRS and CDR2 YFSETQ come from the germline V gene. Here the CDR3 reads CASRDRLAGLLLNEQFF. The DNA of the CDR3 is TGCGCCAGCAGGGATAGACTAGCGGGATTACTACTCAATGAGCAGTTCTTC.

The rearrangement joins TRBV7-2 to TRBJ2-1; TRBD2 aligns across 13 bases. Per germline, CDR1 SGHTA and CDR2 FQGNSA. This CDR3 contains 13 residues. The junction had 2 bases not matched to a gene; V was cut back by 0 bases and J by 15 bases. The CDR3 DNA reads TGTGCCAGCAGCTTAGCGGGACTAGCGGGGCTGTTCTTC. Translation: CASSLAGLAGLFF.

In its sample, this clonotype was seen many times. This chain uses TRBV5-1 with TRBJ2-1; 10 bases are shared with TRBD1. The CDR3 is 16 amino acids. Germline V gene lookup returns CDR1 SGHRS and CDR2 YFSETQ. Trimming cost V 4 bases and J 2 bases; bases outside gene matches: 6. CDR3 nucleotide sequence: TGCGCCAGCAGCCTAAGGACAGGGGGGACCTACAATGAGCAGTTCTTC. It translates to CASSLRTGGTYNEQFF.

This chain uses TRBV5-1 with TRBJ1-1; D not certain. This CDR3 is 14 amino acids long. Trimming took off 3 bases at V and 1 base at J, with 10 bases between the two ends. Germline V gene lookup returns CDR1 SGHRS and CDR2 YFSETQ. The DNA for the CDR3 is TGCGCCAGCAGCTCCTCCGGTCCGAACACTGAAGCTTTCTTT. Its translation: CASSSSGPNTEAFF.

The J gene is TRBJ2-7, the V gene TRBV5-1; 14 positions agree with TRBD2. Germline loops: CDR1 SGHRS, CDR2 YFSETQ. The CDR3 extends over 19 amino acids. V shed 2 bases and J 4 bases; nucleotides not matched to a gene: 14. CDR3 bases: TGCGCCAGCAGCTTAGTGACCGGGACTAGCGGGAGTGATCGGTACGAGCAGTACTTC. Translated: CASSLVTGTSGSDRYEQYF.

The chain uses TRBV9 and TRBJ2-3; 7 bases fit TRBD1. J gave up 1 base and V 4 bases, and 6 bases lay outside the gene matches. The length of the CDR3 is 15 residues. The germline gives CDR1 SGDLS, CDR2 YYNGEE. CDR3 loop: CASSQGVGGTDTQYF. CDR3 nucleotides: TGTGCCAGCAGCCAGGGGGTCGGGGGCACAGATACGCAGTATTTT.